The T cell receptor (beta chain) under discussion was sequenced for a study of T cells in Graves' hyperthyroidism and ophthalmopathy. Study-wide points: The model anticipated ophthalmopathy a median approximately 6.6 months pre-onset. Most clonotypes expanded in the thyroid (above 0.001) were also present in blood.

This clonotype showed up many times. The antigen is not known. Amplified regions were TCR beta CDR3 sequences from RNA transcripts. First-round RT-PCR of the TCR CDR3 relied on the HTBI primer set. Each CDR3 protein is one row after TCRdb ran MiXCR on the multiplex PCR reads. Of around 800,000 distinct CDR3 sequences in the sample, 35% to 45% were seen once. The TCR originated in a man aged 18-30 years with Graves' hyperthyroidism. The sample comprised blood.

CDR3 amino acids: CASSPTARETQYF. For the CDR3, the DNA is TGTGCCAGCAGCCCTACGGCCCGAGAGACCCAGTACTTC. The V gene is TRBV7-9, the J gene TRBJ2-5; D gene uncertain. V lost 5 bases, J lost 4 bases, and 11 bases lay in between. CDR3 length equals 13 residues. The germline CDR1 and CDR2 sequences are SEHNR and FQNEAQ (reference sequence).